This is a list of T cell receptor beta chains from one sample in a study of T cell repertoires in cytomegalovirus infection. TCRdb re-analysed the reads in MiXCR, keeping a single row per CDR3 protein. Among around 800,000 distinct CDR3 sequences listed, around a third were seen once. Their antigen targets remain unknown. This specimen consisted of cultured CD8+ T cells from PBMCs, obtained from culture after CMV antigen stimulation. The receptor set was obtained from a human donor in good health (CMV status not recorded). Some clones in this sample may be carry-over from other donors' samples. Both conserved end residues are part of each CDR3. A D gene is named only where the DNA matches it firmly. The size of a clone is reported for some rows only, either as once, few or many, or as a class for expanded clones.

>TRBV28|NA|TRBJ1-1|few
TGTGCCAGCAGCCAATCTCGTGGCCGGGGGCTCCTTGATGAAGCTTTCTTT
CASSQSRGRGLLDEAFF
>TRBV7-9|NA|TRBJ1-5|many
TGTGCCAGCAGCTTACTCGCAGGGACCAATCAGCCCCAGCATTTT
CASSLLAGTNQPQHF
>TRBV4-2|TRBD2|TRBJ2-7|NA
TGTGCCAGCAGCCAAGATCCGCTAGCGGGCTACGAGCAGTACTTC
CASSQDPLAGYEQYF
>TRBV29-1|NA|TRBJ1-1|NA
TGCAGCGACTACACAGGAGTCAACACTGAAGCTTTCTTT
CSDYTGVNTEAFF
>TRBV10-3|TRBD2|TRBJ2-7|NA
TGTGCCATCAGCCTCGGGGGGGCCTCATCCGACGAGCAGTACTTC
CAISLGGASSDEQYF
>TRBV3-1|NA|TRBJ2-3|NA
TGTGCCAGCAGCCAAGATTATAGCGTTAGGGCAACAGACGCAGATACGCAGTATTTT
CASSQDYSVRATDADTQYF
>TRBV5-1|NA|TRBJ2-3|NA
TGCGCCAGCAGCTTTGATCCGGGACCACTCACAGATACGCAGTATTTT
CASSFDPGPLTDTQYF
>TRBV28|NA|TRBJ1-4|NA
TGTGCCAGCAGTTTAGGTGCGCCCTATACCCATAATGAAAAACTGTTTTTT
CASSLGAPYTHNEKLFF
>TRBV14|TRBD1|TRBJ1-2|NA
TGTGCCAGCAGCCAAGATCGAATTACAGGGGATGGCTACACCTTC
CASSQDRITGDGYTF
>TRBV19|TRBD1|TRBJ2-2|NA
TGTGCCAGTAGTGGGTCACAGGGGAGCACCGGGGAGCTGTTTTTT
CASSGSQGSTGELFF
>TRBV4-1|TRBD1|TRBJ2-3|few
TGCGCCAGCAGCCCATTACCGGGACAGGGGCCAGATACGCAGTATTTT
CASSPLPGQGPDTQYF
>TRBV27|TRBD1|TRBJ1-1|NA
TGTGCCAGCAGTTCGGACAGGGAGTACACTGAAGCTTTCTTT
CASSSDREYTEAFF
>TRBV19|NA|TRBJ2-2|NA
TGTGCCAGTAGTGAGGTGTTCACCGGGGAGCTGTTTTTT
CASSEVFTGELFF
>TRBV12-3/TRBV12-4|NA|TRBJ1-5|few
TGTGCCAGCAGTTTGCGACGCCGAGATGGCAATCAGCCCCAGCATTTT
CASSLRRRDGNQPQHF
>TRBV15|NA|TRBJ2-3|few
TGTGCCACCAGCAGGCACCCTGCGGGCACAGATACGCAGTATTTT
CATSRHPAGTDTQYF
>TRBV27|NA|TRBJ1-5|once
TGTGCCAGCAGTTTATCCGGAATGAGGTCGGGGATGCCCAATCAGCCCCAGCATTTT
CASSLSGMRSGMPNQPQHF
>TRBV4-1|NA|TRBJ1-2|few
TGCGCCAGCAGCCAAGATCCGGCTAACTATGGCTACACCTTC
CASSQDPANYGYTF
>TRBV7-6|NA|TRBJ1-4|few
TGTGCCAGCAGCATATCCCCCCGGGACAACGAGGAAAAACTGTTTTTT
CASSISPRDNEEKLFF
>TRBV10-3|NA|TRBJ1-1|NA
TGTGCCATCAGGGACAGCCAGAACACTGAAGCTTTCTTT
CAIRDSQNTEAFF
>TRBV6-6|TRBD2|TRBJ2-7|NA
TGTGCCAGCAGTTCCTCTAGCGGGGGCCTCTACGAGCAGTACTTC
CASSSSSGGLYEQYF
>TRBV6-1|NA|TRBJ1-2|NA
TGTGCCAGCAGTGAAGTCTTGTCTAGCTATGGCTACACCTTC
CASSEVLSSYGYTF
>TRBV6-2/TRBV6-3|NA|TRBJ1-5|few
TGTGCCAGCAGTTACGGAGCCCAGGGAAGGGGGAATCAGCCCCAGCATTTT
CASSYGAQGRGNQPQHF
>TRBV7-9|NA|TRBJ2-7|NA
TGTGCGGGCTCGGGGGCAGCAAGCTCCTACGAGCAGTACTTC
CAGSGAASSYEQYF
>TRBV4-1|NA|TRBJ2-7|few
TGCGCCAGCAGCCAAGAAGAGAATCGCCACTACGAGCAGTACTTC
CASSQEENRHYEQYF
>TRBV24-1|NA|TRBJ2-2|few
TGTGCCACCAGGGAGGGAACCGGGGAGCTGTTTTTT
CATREGTGELFF
>TRBV15|NA|TRBJ2-1|NA
TGTGCCACCAGCAGAGACAGGGGAAGGTACAATGAGCAGTTCTTC
CATSRDRGRYNEQFF
>TRBV7-9|TRBD2|TRBJ2-3|many
TGTGCCAGCAGCACGGGGACTAGCTTCCCAGATACGCAGTATTTT
CASSTGTSFPDTQYF
>TRBV28|NA|TRBJ1-2|NA
TGTGCCAGCAGTCCAACTCAATACAGGGAGGTATATGGCTACACCTTC
CASSPTQYREVYGYTF
>TRBV10-3|NA|TRBJ2-3|many
TGTGCCATCAGTGCGAGCGAGGGCACAGATACGCAGTATTTT
CAISASEGTDTQYF
>TRBV18|NA|TRBJ2-7|NA
TGTGCCAGCTCACCACCGAGAGGCCAGCAGAGTTACGAGCAGTACTTC
CASSPPRGQQSYEQYF
>TRBV27|NA|TRBJ2-1|NA
TGTGCCAGCAGTTTAGGGCCACCTAGCCCTTACAATGAGCAGTTCTTC
CASSLGPPSPYNEQFF
>TRBV19|TRBD1|TRBJ1-1|NA
TGTGCCAGTCCCCCACCAACAGGGGGCACTGAAGCTTTCTTT
CASPPPTGGTEAFF
>TRBV6-1|NA|TRBJ1-1|NA
TGTGCCAGCAGCGGGTCAGGTACTGAAGCTTTCTTT
CASSGSGTEAFF
>TRBV7-2|TRBD2|TRBJ2-7|many
TGTGCCAGCAGCTGGCTAGCGGGGGATTACTACGAGCAGTACTTC
CASSWLAGDYYEQYF
>TRBV11-2|TRBD1|TRBJ1-3|few
TGTGCCAGCAGCTTAGGACCTCTTACAGGGGGCACTGGAAACACCATATATTTT
CASSLGPLTGGTGNTIYF
>TRBV7-8|NA|TRBJ2-2|NA
TGTGCCAGCAGCTTTTCGACCGGGACACAGAACACCGGGGAGCTGTTTTTT
CASSFSTGTQNTGELFF
>TRBV7-8|NA|TRBJ1-5|many
TGTGCCAGCAGCTCGCCGACAGGTAGCAATCAGCCCCAGCATTTT
CASSSPTGSNQPQHF
>TRBV7-9|TRBD2|TRBJ2-1|few
TGTGCCAGCAGCGCACGGGGGGGAGGGGACCGCTACAATGAGCAGTTCTTC
CASSARGGGDRYNEQFF
>TRBV12-3/TRBV12-4|NA|TRBJ2-1|NA
TGTGCCAGCAGGTGGGGGTTTGAGCAGTTCTTC
CASRWGFEQFF
>TRBV5-5|NA|TRBJ1-4|NA
TGTGCCAGCAGCGTGATGGGTAATGAAAAACTGTTTTTT
CASSVMGNEKLFF
>TRBV2|NA|TRBJ1-5|few
TGTGCCAGCAGTGAAGACATCTACAATCAGCCCCAGCATTTT
CASSEDIYNQPQHF
>TRBV7-9|TRBD1|TRBJ2-1|NA
TGTGCCAGCAGCTCCAGGACAGGGGGCAGCTCCTACAATGAGCAGTTCTTC
CASSSRTGGSSYNEQFF
>TRBV19|NA|TRBJ1-5|once
TGTGCCAGTAGCGGGTGGGAGGGGAACAATCAGCCCCAGCATTTT
CASSGWEGNNQPQHF
>TRBV7-9|NA|TRBJ1-2|few
TGTGCCAGCAGCCATCCGATTCGTGGGAGGGGTGAAGGCTACACCTTC
CASSHPIRGRGEGYTF
>TRBV7-2|TRBD1|TRBJ2-2|many
TGTGCCAGCAGCCTGAAGACAGGGGGCGCGAACACCGGGGAGCTGTTTTTT
CASSLKTGGANTGELFF
>TRBV7-9|NA|TRBJ1-2|few
TGTGCCAGCAGCTCCCTCGGAGGGAGGCCCTATGGCTACACCTTC
CASSSLGGRPYGYTF